One sample yielded the 29 T cell receptor beta chains listed below, sequenced in a study of blood T cells in healthy people across ages. Alongside a J-beta primer mix, a sample-barcoded 5' primer served in a second PCR lasting about 6 to 11 cycles. TCRdb re-derived calls from the 5' RACE reads in MiXCR, one entry per CDR3 protein. The table lists about 1.6 million distinct CDR3 sequences, roughly a third of them singletons, with approximately 10% in the top ten. What was sequenced was blood. These receptor sequences come from a woman in her 30s in good health.

The chain couples TRBV12-3 or TRBV12-4 to TRBJ1-2; no clear D. V shed 0 bases and J shed 4 bases, with 6 bases lying between them. This CDR3 is 13 amino acids long. The CDR3 loop is CASSLAHSYGYTF. CDR3 sequence (DNA): TGTGCCAGCAGTTTAGCGCATAGCTATGGCTACACCTTC.

The J gene is TRBJ1-2, the V gene TRBV12-3 or TRBV12-4; 7 bases map to TRBD1. The trim removed 5 bases at V and 1 base at J, leaving 4 bases unmatched. The length of the CDR3 is 14 residues. The CDR3 protein is CASSGQALNYGYTF. CDR3 in DNA: TGTGCCAGCAGTGGACAGGCCCTTAACTATGGCTACACCTTC.

In this sample, this clonotype turned up many times. The V call is TRBV29-1, the J call TRBJ2-1; possible D gene TRBD2, 5 bases. This CDR3 spans 13 amino acids. Trimming took 4 bases from V and 5 from J, leaving 12 bases between them. Germline V CDR1 and CDR2: SQVTM, ANQGSEA. CDR3 loop: CSVGTQYNNEQFF. CDR3 nucleotides: TGCAGCGTTGGGACTCAGTACAACAATGAGCAGTTCTTC.

This clonotype was observed a handful of times. The J gene is TRBJ2-7, the V gene TRBV12-3 or TRBV12-4; D ambiguous. The CDR3 loop spans 12 amino acids. Trimming stripped 6 bases from V and 4 bases from J, with 10 bases between. The CDR3 region is CASSPVPYEQYF. The CDR3 coding sequence is TGTGCCAGCAGCCCCGTCCCATACGAGCAGTACTTC.

In the case of this clonotype: At one end the junction does not follow the germline gene, possibly because of a read error. The chain uses TRBV5-5 and TRBJ2-1, with 11 positions matching TRBD2. This CDR3 contains 16 residues. Germline V CDR1 and CDR2: SGHKS, YYEKEE (reference sequence). For the CDR3, the DNA is TGTGCCAGCAGGCTAGCGGGAGGCGACTCCTACAATGAGCGGTTCTTC. Translated, it gives CASRLAGGDSYNERFF.

V is TRBV28 and J is TRBJ2-7; D not resolved. The CDR3 length is 13 residues. Germline values: CDR1 MDHEN, CDR2 SYDVKM. Trimming left V 6 bases short and J 5 bases short, with 14 bases between. The DNA for the CDR3 is TGTGCCAGCAGCCGAGGTCGTAGTAACGAGCAGTACTTC. It encodes CASSRGRSNEQYF.

This clonotype was picked up a small number of times. V gene TRBV10-3 combines with J gene TRBJ1-2; D gene ambiguous. The CDR3 has 11 amino acids. CDR1 is ENHRY and CDR2 is SYGVKD in the germline V gene. The V and J ends lost 5 bases and 8 bases respectively, with 9 bases between them. CDR3 nucleotide sequence: TGTGCCATCAGTCTAGGAGGAGGCTACACCTTC. This sequence encodes CAISLGGGYTF.

The chain combines TRBV20-1 with TRBJ2-1; 8 bases align to TRBD2. CDR1 and CDR2 from the germline V gene are DFQATT and SNEGSKA (reference sequence). With V trimmed by 2 bases and J by 6 bases, 3 bases remained unmatched. CDR3 length: 13 amino acids. The CDR3 here is CSARLAGPNEQFF. The DNA of the CDR3 is TGCAGTGCTAGACTAGCGGGTCCCAATGAGCAGTTCTTC.

This clonotype has a handful of counts. V is TRBV12-3 or TRBV12-4 and J is TRBJ2-7, with 11 nucleotides matching TRBD1. J gave up 3 bases and V 5 bases, and 3 bases lay outside the gene matches. This CDR3 has 14 residues. The CDR3 nucleotides read TGTGCCAGCAGTCGGACAGGGGGCCGCTACGAGCAGTACTTC. Translation gives CASSRTGGRYEQYF.

The genes are TRBV4-1 and TRBJ2-2, with 10 bases that match TRBD2. J lost 6 bases, V lost 0 bases, and 10 bases had no gene match. CDR1 MGHRA and CDR2 YSYEKL come from the germline V gene. This CDR3 is built from 18 residues. The CDR3 loop reads CASSQDPSGSLQAGELFF. DNA of the CDR3: TGCGCCAGCAGCCAAGATCCTAGCGGGAGCCTACAGGCCGGGGAGCTGTTTTTT.

A single count supports this clonotype. One junction end does not reproduce the germline sequence, and a read error may be involved. The chain carries TRBV28 and TRBJ2-6, with TRBD2 matching 7 bases. CDR1 is MDHEN, CDR2 SYDVKM, per germline. This CDR3 has 17 residues. CDR3 loop: CASSAIAGPSGANALTF. CDR3 bases: TGTGCCAGCAGTGCTATAGCGGGCCCCTCTGGGGCCAACGCCCTGACTTTC.

Worth noting for this clonotype: Just one base apart from a much larger clone, this may be a read error. J is TRBJ2-5 and V is TRBV29-1; TRBD1 might be the D (6 bases). The germline V gene encodes CDR1 SQVTM and CDR2 ANQGSEA. The CDR3 length is 13 residues. With 6 bases removed from V and 4 bases from J, the gap between germline ends came to 15 bases. The CDR3: CSVLRDIRETQYF. The DNA of the CDR3 is TGCAGCGTGTTACGGGACATACGAGAGACCCAGTACTTC.

This rearrangement joins TRBV13 to TRBJ2-1; 16 positions match TRBD2. J was trimmed by 1 base and V by 6 bases; bases with no gene match: 18. Germline V CDR1 and CDR2: PRHDT, FYEKMQ (reference sequence). This CDR3 contains 22 residues. CDR3 region: CASSYGPGGTSGGAGSYNEQFF. The CDR3 nucleotides are TGTGCCAGCAGTTATGGACCGGGCGGGACTAGCGGGGGGGCCGGATCCTACAATGAGCAGTTCTTC.

A few counts support this clonotype. A much more abundant neighbour one base away suggests this may be a read error. No conserved phenylalanine or tryptophan is present at the end of the CDR3, so a read error is the likely explanation. The chain carries TRBV29-1 and TRBJ2-3, with a tentative D call TRBD2 (6 bases). With 6 bases removed from V and 1 base from J, the gap between germline ends came to 11 bases. The CDR3 loop spans 13 amino acids. Per germline, CDR1 SQVTM and CDR2 ANQGSEA. CDR3 region: CSVAGLRTDTQYV. In DNA form, the CDR3 reads TGCAGCGTGGCGGGACTCCGCACAGATACGCAGTATGTT.

The chain has TRBV4-1 and TRBJ2-5, with 8 bases identical to TRBD2. This CDR3 region has 17 residues. V trimming: 5 bases; J trimming: 3 bases; junction bases outside the gene matches: 14. Germline lookup yields CDR1 MGHRA and CDR2 YSYEKL. CDR3 in DNA: TGCGCCAGCAGCTACACCTCATATTTGCGGGGGGAAGAGACCCAGTACTTC. This encodes CASSYTSYLRGEETQYF.

This clonotype was observed a few times. One junction end disagrees with the germline gene, perhaps due to a read error. CDR3 loop: CAGSLNAFQETQYF. The CDR3 nucleotides read TGCGCCGGCAGCTTGAACGCATTCCAAGAGACCCAGTACTTC. The chain uses TRBV5-1 and TRBJ2-5; D is unclear. The germline V gene encodes CDR1 SGHRS and CDR2 YFSETQ. The CDR3 sequence is 14 residues long.

This clonotype was recorded a few times. The chain is built from TRBV10-3 and TRBJ1-6; weak D call: TRBD1 (6 bases). Germline V lookup: CDR1 ENHRY, CDR2 SYGVKD. The V gene lost 1 base and the J gene lost 7 bases, with 11 bases spanning the gap. The CDR3 is 15 amino acids. This chain's CDR3 is CAISEFKGGNSPLHF. In nucleotides, the CDR3 is TGTGCCATCAGTGAGTTCAAGGGGGGAAATTCACCCCTCCACTTT.

This clonotype came up many times. The chain combines TRBV20-1 with TRBJ1-1, with TRBD1 as a possible D gene (6 bases). The CDR3 loop spans 15 amino acids. V shed 3 bases and J shed 0 bases, with 14 bases lying between them. Per the germline V gene, CDR1 is DFQATT and CDR2 is SNEGSKA (reference sequence). CDR3 bases: TGCAGTGCTAGTGCACGGACAGCCATGAACACTGAAGCTTTCTTT. It yields the protein CSASARTAMNTEAFF.

This clonotype has only a few counts. The chain joins TRBV4-1 to TRBJ1-1; D may be TRBD1 (6 bases). Trimming took off 0 bases at V and 9 bases at J, with 14 bases between the two ends. Germline V gives CDR1 MGHRA, CDR2 YSYEKL. The CDR3 is 14 residues long. Here the CDR3 DNA reads TGCGCCAGCAGCCAAGACTCGGACAGACGTAAAGCTTTCTTT. Protein sequence: CASSQDSDRRKAFF.

The chain joins TRBV5-1 to TRBJ2-1, with 9 bases aligning to TRBD2. With V trimmed by 3 bases and J by 6 bases, 10 bases remained unmatched. The CDR3 is 16 amino acids. Per germline, CDR1 SGHRS and CDR2 YFSETQ. CDR3 loop: CASSSANLAGPNEQFF. For the CDR3, the DNA is TGCGCCAGCAGCTCAGCCAATCTAGCGGGGCCCAATGAGCAGTTCTTC. Using reference TRBV5-1 and TRBJ2-1 for the parts outside the CDR3, the full variable domain is KAGVTQTPRYLIKTRGQQVTLSCSPISGHRSVSWYQQTPGQGLQFLFEYFSETQRNKGNFPGRFSGRQFSNSRSEMNVSTLELGDSALYLCASSSANLAGPNEQFFGPGTRLTVL.

Worth noting for this clonotype: The junction shows a germline mismatch at one end, possibly a read error. The chain links TRBV5-1 to TRBJ2-5; no firm D call. The CDR3 is 13 residues long. CDR1 SGHRS and CDR2 YFSETQ come from the germline V gene. In DNA, the CDR3 is TGCGCCAGCAGCTTGGGATTTTCGGAGACCCCGTACTTC. Translated, it gives CASSLGFSETPYF.

The gene calls are TRBV4-1 and TRBJ1-1; D remains unclear. With 2 bases removed from V and 1 base from J, the gap between germline ends came to 11 bases. The CDR3 runs to 15 residues. The germline gives CDR1 MGHRA, CDR2 YSYEKL. CDR3 protein: CASSQWKQRNTEAFF. The CDR3 DNA is TGCGCCAGCAGCCAATGGAAACAGAGGAACACTGAAGCTTTCTTT.

V gene TRBV20-1 combines with J gene TRBJ2-4; 14 nucleotides align to TRBD2. CDR1 and CDR2 (germline): DFQATT, SNEGSKA (reference sequence). The V gene end was trimmed by 6 bases and the J gene end by 2 bases; junction bases not matched to a gene: 9. The CDR3 runs to 17 residues. CDR3 residues: CSAKETSGGATKNIQYF. DNA for the CDR3: TGCAGTGCCAAGGAGACTAGCGGGGGGGCAACCAAAAACATTCAGTACTTC.

This clonotype was seen more than once but under ten times. This chain connects TRBV7-9 to TRBJ2-5; 13 bases are shared with TRBD2. There are 16 residues in the CDR3. Germline V gene data show CDR1 as SEHNR and CDR2 as FQNEAQ (reference sequence). V was clipped by 5 bases and J by 4 bases; unmatched bases: 7. The CDR3 DNA sequence: TGTGCCAGCAGCCGAGGAGGACTAGCGGGAGTAGAGACCCAGTACTTC. It specifies CASSRGGLAGVETQYF.

The chain employs TRBV3-1 and TRBJ2-7, with no clear D. Trimming cost V 5 bases and J 3 bases, with 17 bases left between them. Per germline, CDR1 LGHDT and CDR2 YNNKEL (reference sequence). CDR3 size: 15 residues. The CDR3 spells CASSYSRRLGYEQYF. The CDR3 nucleotides are TGTGCCAGCAGCTACTCTCGGCGGCTGGGCTACGAGCAGTACTTC.

The rearrangement links TRBV28 to TRBJ2-5, with 9 bases identical to TRBD2. CDR3 length: 16 amino acids. Germline CDR1 reads MDHEN; CDR2 reads SYDVKM. After removal of 2 bases from V and 2 bases from J, the junction contained 6 bases not matched to a gene. CDR3 DNA sequence: TGTGCCAGCAGTTTACGGGGTAGCGGGAGACAAGAGACCCAGTACTTC. It codes for CASSLRGSGRQETQYF.

Points on this clonotype: A read error may account for a junction end that differs from germline. The chain has TRBV6-5 and TRBJ2-7; 11 bases are a match to TRBD1. The end of the DNA aligns better with TRBJ2-4, so the J call may be wrong. CDR3 length: 18 residues. Germline loops: CDR1 MNHEY, CDR2 SVGAGI. The CDR3 is CASSSRDRGGFAKSIQYF. The CDR3 bases are TGTGCCAGCAGTTCCCGGGACAGGGGGGGTTTCGCCAAAAGCATTCAGTACTTC.

The chain is built from TRBV5-1 and TRBJ1-6; the match to TRBD1 covers 8 bases. Per germline, CDR1 SGHRS and CDR2 YFSETQ. The trim removed 4 bases at V and 9 bases at J, leaving 12 bases unmatched. CDR3 length equals 16 residues. CDR3 sequence: CASSLRQGALGSPLHF. The CDR3 region has the DNA TGCGCCAGCAGCCTTCGGCAGGGGGCTTTGGGTTCACCCCTCCACTTT.

The chain is built from TRBV9 and TRBJ2-1; 8 bases line up with TRBD1. V trimming: 2 bases; J trimming: 13 bases; junction bases outside the gene matches: 11. CDR1 is SGDLS and CDR2 is YYNGEE in the germline V gene. The CDR3 runs 14 residues. The CDR3 DNA follows: TGTGCCAGCAGCGTCGACAGGGGTCAGGAGACCCAGTTCTTC. It yields the protein CASSVDRGQETQFF.